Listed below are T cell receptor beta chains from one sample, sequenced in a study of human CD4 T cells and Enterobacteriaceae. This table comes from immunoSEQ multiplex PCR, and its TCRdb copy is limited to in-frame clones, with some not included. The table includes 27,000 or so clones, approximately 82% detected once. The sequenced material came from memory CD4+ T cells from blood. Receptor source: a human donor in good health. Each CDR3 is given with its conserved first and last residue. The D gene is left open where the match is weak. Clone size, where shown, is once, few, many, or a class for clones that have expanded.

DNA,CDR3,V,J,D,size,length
TGTGCCAGCAGAGGGGGACAGGGCTCCGGGCCCCAGCATTTT,CASRGGQGSGPQHF,TRBV6-5,TRBJ1-5,TRBD1,.,14
TGCGCCAGCAGCTTAAACTCAGGGAGAGAGACCCAGTACTTC,CASSLNSGRETQYF,TRBV5-1,TRBJ2-5,.,.,14
TGTGCCACCAGCAGAGAGTTTGGGGGTAGATACGAGCAGTACTTC,CATSREFGGRYEQYF,TRBV15,TRBJ2-7,.,.,15
TGCGCCAGCAGCTTGGAGATAGCGGTCTACAATGAGCAGTTCTTC,CASSLEIAVYNEQFF,TRBV5-1,TRBJ2-1,.,.,15
TGTGCCAGCAGCCCAAACGGGGCGCAAGAGACCCAGTACTTC,CASSPNGAQETQYF,TRBV7-2,TRBJ2-5,.,once,14
TGCGCCAGCAGCCAAGTCAGGAATGAAAAACTGTTTTTT,CASSQVRNEKLFF,TRBV4-1,TRBJ1-4,.,.,13
TGTGCCAGCAGCCCAAGCGGAGGGAGCACAGATACGCAGTATTTT,CASSPSGGSTDTQYF,TRBV11-2,TRBJ2-3,.,.,15
TGTGCCAGTAGTATAGCGGCGTCTAGCGGGAGTGGAGAGACCCAGTACTTC,CASSIAASSGSGETQYF,TRBV19,TRBJ2-5,TRBD2,.,17
TGTGCCAGCAGTGGGGGGACAGTCAATCAGCCCCAGCATTTT,CASSGGTVNQPQHF,TRBV6-6,TRBJ1-5,TRBD1,few,14
TGTGCCAGTAGTACCGAGGGCGGGAGAGTGGCCGGGGAGCTGTTTTTT,CASSTEGGRVAGELFF,TRBV19,TRBJ2-2,TRBD2,.,16
TGTGCCAGCAGACCGCAGGCGATCACAGATACGCAGTATTTT,CASRPQAITDTQYF,TRBV28,TRBJ2-3,.,few,14
TGTGCCAGCAGCTTACTTTTAGGGAATATCATGAACACTGAAGCTTTCTTT,CASSLLLGNIMNTEAFF,TRBV7-3,TRBJ1-1,.,.,17
TGTGCCAGCAGTTACTCGAATCGAGCTACCTACGAGCAGTACTTC,CASSYSNRATYEQYF,TRBV6-5,TRBJ2-7,.,.,15
TGTGCCAGCAGTTTTCGTGTGGACAGGTCCTACGAGCAGTACTTC,CASSFRVDRSYEQYF,TRBV27,TRBJ2-7,TRBD1,.,15
TGCAGCGTTGTTGGGGTTATACGGGCTGAAGCTTTCTTT,CSVVGVIRAEAFF,TRBV29-1,TRBJ1-1,.,.,13
TGTGCCAGCAGCTTAGGGACTCGGGTAGCGGGAAGGGAGACCCAGTACTTC,CASSLGTRVAGRETQYF,TRBV7-8,TRBJ2-5,TRBD2,.,17
TGTGCCAGCAAAACAGGGACGGGGATGAACACTGAAGCTTTCTTT,CASKTGTGMNTEAFF,TRBV6-5,TRBJ1-1,.,.,15